A single TCR beta chain is shown here with its context. The antigen is unknown. This record comes from a study of T cells expressing NK-cell markers. Study-wide findings and caveats: Several donors showed these clonotypes also leading the CD3+CD56-NKG2C+ fraction. Among CD8+ T cells from over 5 donors, dominant NKG2C+ clonotypes accounted for about 1.0-7.5%.

TCRdb re-called the 5' RACE reads; every CDR3 protein appears as one record, without DNA. This sample contains about 450,000 distinct CDR3 sequences. The material sequenced was blood T cells: a sorted CD56 or NKG2C T cell subset, CD4+ or CD8+ T cells, or bulk PBMC T cells (not recorded which). The TCR originated in a woman aged 18 to 69 in good health.

CDR3 in amino acids: CASSSWTGGDDTQYF. The chain links TRBV6-2 or TRBV6-3 to TRBJ2-3; the TCRdb call, TRBD1, lacks DNA for checking. Per germline, CDR1 MNHEY and CDR2 SVGEGT. CDR3 length equals 15 residues.